Each of the 27 T cell receptor beta chains below was sequenced from the same sample in a study of cytomegalovirus exposure and HLA in healthy donors. Some clones are missing from TCRdb's copy, which holds only in-frame ones; the method was immunoSEQ multiplex PCR. The sample shows fewer than 150,000 clones, approximately 86% of them seen only once. The specimen sequenced was PBMCs. These receptors came from a man aged 18 to 35 in good health and CMV-seropositive.

The chain couples TRBV4-3 to TRBJ2-3; 7 positions match TRBD1. Germline-derived CDR1 and CDR2 are LGHNA and YSLEER. The CDR3 sequence is 16 residues long. Trimming cost V 1 base and J 7 bases; bases outside gene matches: 11. CDR3 nucleotides: TGCGCCAGCAGCCAAGGGGAACTCGACAGGGCTAATACGCAGTATTTT. It specifies CASSQGELDRANTQYF.

V usage is TRBV27 and J usage is TRBJ1-3; 7 nucleotides match TRBD1. This CDR3 is built from 16 residues. The germline CDR1 and CDR2 sequences are MNHEY and SMNVEV (reference sequence). V lost 4 bases, J lost 2 bases, and 8 bases stayed unmatched. The CDR3 is CASSSSLTGPGNTIYF. In DNA, the CDR3 is TGTGCCAGCAGTTCTTCCCTGACAGGGCCTGGAAACACCATATATTTT.

The chain recombines TRBV6-5 with TRBJ1-5, with 7 bases lining up with TRBD1. With V trimmed by 5 bases and J by 2 bases, 6 bases remained unmatched. The CDR3 extends over 15 amino acids. CDR1 is MNHEY, CDR2 SVGAGI, per germline. The CDR3, as DNA: TGTGCCAGCAGTGCTACCCAGGGGGGCAATCAGCCCCAGCATTTT. Its translation is CASSATQGGNQPQHF.

This sequence joins TRBV19 and TRBJ1-2; 9 bases line up with TRBD1. Trimming took 6 bases from V and 8 from J; bases not matched to a gene: 1. CDR1 and CDR2 from the germline V gene are LNHDA and SQIVND (reference sequence). The CDR3 totals 11 residues. The CDR3 spells CASRGQGGYTF. DNA for the CDR3: TGTGCCAGTAGGGGACAGGGCGGCTACACCTTC.

The rearrangement joins TRBV5-6 to TRBJ1-6, with 9 bases fitting TRBD1. The CDR3 covers 16 residues. V trimming: 4 bases; J trimming: 6 bases; junction bases outside the gene matches: 8. Germline CDR1 reads SGHDT; CDR2 reads YYEEEE. The CDR3 DNA reads as TGTGCCAGCAGCGTAACAGGGGGCGCGGGTAATTCACCCCTCCACTTT. This encodes CASSVTGGAGNSPLHF.

V gene TRBV10-1 combines with J gene TRBJ2-2, with D perhaps matching TRBD2 (5 bases). The CDR3 extends over 16 amino acids. Germline V gene data show CDR1 as WNHNN and CDR2 as SYGVQD (reference sequence). V was cut by 3 bases and J by 3 bases, with 14 bases left in between. CDR3 residues: CASSDGMGRDTGELFF. The DNA for the CDR3 is TGCGCCAGCAGTGATGGAATGGGGAGAGACACCGGGGAGCTGTTTTTT.

J is TRBJ2-1 and V is TRBV7-2, with D uncertain. CDR3 length: 13 amino acids. Germline values: CDR1 SGHTA, CDR2 FQGNSA. Trimming took 5 bases from V and 4 from J, leaving 9 bases between them. Written as DNA, the CDR3 is TGTGCCAGCAGCCTGAGGATGTACAATGAGCAGTTCTTC. It is translated as CASSLRMYNEQFF.

The chain joins TRBV5-1 to TRBJ2-7, with 9 nucleotides matching TRBD2. With V trimmed by 2 bases and J by 3 bases, 15 bases remained unmatched. CDR3 size: 18 residues. Germline CDR1 reads SGHRS; CDR2 reads YFSETQ. The CDR3 reads CASSLIPSGVAGVYEQYF. For the CDR3, the DNA is TGCGCCAGCAGCTTAATCCCCTCAGGAGTAGCGGGGGTCTACGAGCAGTACTTC.

The chain combines TRBV29-1 with TRBJ1-1; the D gene is possibly TRBD1 (6 bases). The germline V gene encodes CDR1 SQVTM and CDR2 ANQGSEA. This CDR3 comprises 12 residues. Trimming removed 7 bases from V and 8 bases from J, with 17 bases in between. The chain's CDR3 is CSGGQADGEAFF. The CDR3 DNA is TGCAGCGGGGGGCAGGCCGATGGGGAAGCTTTCTTT.

This chain connects TRBV27 to TRBJ2-7; D is perhaps TRBD2 (5 bases). V lost 1 base to trimming and J lost 3 bases, with 13 bases between them. The CDR3 sequence is 15 residues long. From germline, CDR1 is MNHEY and CDR2 SMNVEV (reference sequence). The CDR3 here is CASSLYPLGVYEQYF. The CDR3, as DNA: TGTGCCAGCAGTTTATATCCTCTCGGGGTCTACGAGCAGTACTTC.

In its sample, this clone was seen a few times. The chain has TRBV20-1 and TRBJ1-4; no clear D gene. In germline, CDR1 is DFQATT, CDR2 SNEGSKA (reference sequence). The CDR3 loop spans 10 amino acids. The V gene lost 6 bases and the J gene lost 8 bases, with 7 bases spanning the gap. Written as DNA, the CDR3 is TGCAGTGCAAAGAGGGAAAAACTGTTTTTT. Its protein product is CSAKREKLFF.

J is TRBJ1-2 and V is TRBV27, with 7 bases that match TRBD1. The J segment lost 2 bases and the V segment lost 6 bases, leaving 9 bases of the junction unmatched. This CDR3 has 15 residues. Germline CDR1 MNHEY, CDR2 SMNVEV (reference sequence). The CDR3 coding sequence is TGTGCCAGCAGGGATCTAACAGGGGCGAACTATGGCTACACCTTC. This gives the protein CASRDLTGANYGYTF.

V is TRBV13 and J is TRBJ1-2; D gene uncertain. In germline, CDR1 is PRHDT, CDR2 FYEKMQ (reference sequence). The CDR3 spans 12 residues. V lost 3 bases and J lost 7, with 9 bases in between. The DNA of the CDR3 is TGTGCCAGCAGCTTCGGTTCCGGTGGCTACACCTTC. Translating it yields CASSFGSGGYTF.

J is TRBJ2-1 and V is TRBV7-2, with 10 nucleotides matching TRBD2. After removal of 3 bases from V and 4 bases from J, the junction contained 3 bases not matched to a gene. CDR1 is SGHTA, CDR2 FQGNSA, per germline. This CDR3 contains 15 residues. CDR3 residues: CASSLTSGRYNEQFF. CDR3 bases: TGTGCCAGCAGCTTGACTAGCGGGCGGTACAATGAGCAGTTCTTC.

The chain links TRBV2 to TRBJ1-1, with D possibly being TRBD1 (5 bases). The germline V gene encodes CDR1 SNHLY and CDR2 FYNNEI. The CDR3 consists of 15 residues. Trimming left V 7 bases short and J 3 bases short, with 18 bases between. The CDR3 sequence: CASTAWAGKDTEAFF. CDR3 DNA sequence: TGTGCCAGCACGGCGTGGGCAGGGAAGGACACTGAAGCTTTCTTT.

This clone was seen just once. V usage is TRBV2 and J usage is TRBJ1-2, with D possibly being TRBD1 (5 bases). Trimming took off 3 bases at V and 3 bases at J, with 8 bases between the two ends. The CDR3 runs 13 residues. Germline loops: CDR1 SNHLY, CDR2 FYNNEI. The CDR3 DNA reads as TGTGCCAGCAGTGACAGGGTAGACTATGGCTACACCTTC. It is translated as CASSDRVDYGYTF.

The gene calls are TRBV2 and TRBJ2-7; 7 bases line up with TRBD1. V trimming: 6 bases; J trimming: 5 bases; junction bases outside the gene matches: 16. Germline V gene lookup returns CDR1 SNHLY and CDR2 FYNNEI. The CDR3 covers 16 residues. CDR3 sequence (DNA): TGTGCCAGCAGGGAAACTCAGGGGGTGATATGGAACGAGCAGTACTTC. Translation gives CASRETQGVIWNEQYF.

This rearrangement joins TRBV7-2 to TRBJ1-2; D may be TRBD1 (5 bases). The germline V and J ends were trimmed by 5 bases and 6 bases, with 19 bases remaining between them. CDR1 SGHTA and CDR2 FQGNSA come from the germline V gene. The CDR3 sequence is 15 residues long. The CDR3 loop reads CASSNRLGLEDGYTF. The CDR3 DNA reads as TGTGCCAGCAGCAATAGGCTGGGACTAGAAGATGGCTACACCTTC.

This clone was observed a single time. CDR3 nucleotides: TGTGCCAGCAGCCCGACTGACTCCAATACTAACTATGGCTACACCTTC. It codes for CASSPTDSNTNYGYTF. The J gene is TRBJ1-2, the V gene TRBV21-1. TRBV21-1 is a pseudogene locus. This CDR3 is 16 amino acids long.

J is TRBJ2-2 and V is TRBV11-2, with D possibly matching TRBD2 (6 bases). This CDR3 region has 17 residues. V lost 7 bases and J 4 bases, leaving 22 bases between the germline ends. Germline loops: CDR1 SGHAT, CDR2 FQNNGV. The CDR3 nucleotides read TGTGCCAGCACCCCCACCAAGTTGCTGGGGGGCACCGGGGAGCTGTTTTTT. Residues: CASTPTKLLGGTGELFF. The full variable domain, with the rest looked up from reference TRBV11-2 and TRBJ2-2, is EAGVAQSPRYKIIEKRQSVAFWCNPISGHATLYWYQQILGQGPKLLIQFQNNGVVDDSQLPKDRFSAERLKGVDSTLKIQPAKLEDSAVYLCASTPTKLLGGTGELFFGEGSRLTVL.

The gene calls are TRBV2 and TRBJ2-5; the D gene is possibly TRBD1 (5 bases). The CDR3 runs to 14 residues. Germline lookup yields CDR1 SNHLY and CDR2 FYNNEI. V was shortened by 4 bases and J by 0 bases, with 9 bases between the two germline ends. Here the CDR3 DNA reads TGTGCCAGCAGTGTAAAGGGGTACCAAGAGACCCAGTACTTC. It encodes CASSVKGYQETQYF.

This chain's CDR3 is CASSEFSGVRPRASYEQYF. The CDR3 DNA follows: TGTGCCAGCAGTGAATTCTCTGGGGTCCGTCCGAGGGCTAGTTACGAGCAGTACTTC. The chain couples TRBV2 to TRBJ2-7; D might be TRBD2 (5 bases). Germline V gene lookup returns CDR1 SNHLY and CDR2 FYNNEI. Trimming shortened V by 2 bases and J by 4 bases, and 27 bases separated the two germline ends. The CDR3 totals 19 residues.

The CDR3 DNA reads TGTGCCAGCATCAGCGGGGGGGCTCCCAATGAGCAGTTCTTC. Translated: CASISGGAPNEQFF. This chain joins TRBV6-1 and TRBJ2-1, with 10 bases aligning to TRBD2. The CDR3 spans 14 residues. After removal of 7 bases from V and 6 bases from J, the junction contained 6 bases not matched to a gene. Looked up from germline, CDR1 is MNHNS and CDR2 is SASEGT.

CDR3 in amino acids: CSVRENTTNEKLFF. In DNA form, the CDR3 reads TGCAGCGTTAGGGAGAACACAACTAATGAAAAACTGTTTTTT. The chain is built from TRBV29-1 and TRBJ1-4, with unresolved D. The CDR3 extends over 14 amino acids. Germline CDR1 reads SQVTM; CDR2 reads ANQGSEA. V dropped 5 bases and J dropped 0 bases, with 10 bases sitting between them.

CDR3 residues: CASTLPRGGDTEAFF. The CDR3 bases are TGTGCCAGCACCCTGCCCCGGGGGGGAGACACTGAAGCTTTCTTT. V gene TRBV28 combines with J gene TRBJ1-1; weak D call: TRBD1 (5 bases). This CDR3 region has 15 residues. Germline CDR1 and CDR2: MDHEN and SYDVKM. The ends were cut back, 7 bases at V and 3 bases at J, with 18 bases in the middle.

The chain is built from TRBV6-6 and TRBJ2-7; TRBD1 is a possible D gene (6 bases). In germline, CDR1 is MNHNY, CDR2 SVGAGI (reference sequence). The CDR3 totals 15 residues. V was pared by 8 bases and J by 2 bases, with 19 bases between. The CDR3 loop is CASAIGQSTTYEQYF. As DNA, the CDR3 is TGTGCCAGCGCGATAGGACAGAGTACAACCTACGAGCAGTACTTC.

The V gene is TRBV25-1, the J gene TRBJ1-5; D is uncertain. CDR3 size: 14 residues. Germline assignment: CDR1 MGHDK and CDR2 SYGVNS. The V end lost 4 bases, the J end lost 3 bases, and 10 bases lay between the germline ends. The DNA for the CDR3 is TGTGCCAGCAGTGGCGACGGGGTCAATCAGCCCCAGCATTTT. It yields the protein CASSGDGVNQPQHF.